These T cell receptor beta chains were read from a single sample in a study of control samples from healthy donors and cancer patients. Profiling relied on immunoSEQ multiplex PCR, and the TCRdb table lists in-frame clones only, not all of them. The sample includes about 140,000 clones, roughly nine tenths of them seen just once. The source material was blood. The source is a man aged 25 to 40 in good health. The CDR3 runs from the conserved cysteine through the conserved F or W. Fields, in order: D gene, clone size, J gene, V gene, CDR3 DNA, CDR3 protein. D genes are given only for firm matches. Some rows mark clone size as missing; the rest say once, few, many or name a class of expanded clone.

d_call: -; clone_size: once; j_call: TRBJ2-2; v_call: TRBV4-2; cdr3_nt: TGTGCCAGCAGCCAGGACCGGTCGAACACCGGGGAGCTGTTTTTT; cdr3_aa: CASSQDRSNTGELFF
d_call: -; clone_size: -; j_call: TRBJ2-7; v_call: TRBV23-1; cdr3_nt: TGCGACAGGGGGAGGGGAACCGAGCAGTACTTC; cdr3_aa: CDRGRGTEQYF
d_call: -; clone_size: once; j_call: TRBJ2-7; v_call: TRBV5-6; cdr3_nt: TGTGCCAGCAGCTTACAGGGAGCTTGGGAGCAGTACTTC; cdr3_aa: CASSLQGAWEQYF
d_call: TRBD2; clone_size: -; j_call: TRBJ2-3; v_call: TRBV9; cdr3_nt: TGTGCCAGCAGCGTAGCCCTAGCGGGGGGTTTAGATACGCAGTATTTT; cdr3_aa: CASSVALAGGLDTQYF
d_call: -; clone_size: -; j_call: TRBJ2-7; v_call: TRBV3-1/TRBV3-2; cdr3_nt: TGTGCCAGCAGCCAAGGACTGGGGGCCTCCTACGAGCAGTACTTC; cdr3_aa: CASSQGLGASYEQYF
d_call: -; clone_size: -; j_call: TRBJ1-1; v_call: TRBV9; cdr3_nt: TGTGCCAGCAGCGCTAAAGACAACCTGAACACTGAAGCTTTCTTT; cdr3_aa: CASSAKDNLNTEAFF
d_call: -; clone_size: -; j_call: TRBJ2-3; v_call: TRBV7-3; cdr3_nt: TGTGCCAGCAGCCCTACCCTTGGGACCGGGGTAGATACGCAGTATTTT; cdr3_aa: CASSPTLGTGVDTQYF
d_call: -; clone_size: -; j_call: TRBJ1-5; v_call: TRBV13; cdr3_nt: TGTGCCAGCAGCTTCAGGGGTAGCAATCAGCCCCAGCATTTT; cdr3_aa: CASSFRGSNQPQHF
d_call: TRBD1; clone_size: -; j_call: TRBJ2-1; v_call: TRBV19; cdr3_nt: TGTGCCAGTAGTTTCGGACAGGGGAACCACAATGAGCAGTTCTTC; cdr3_aa: CASSFGQGNHNEQFF
d_call: -; clone_size: -; j_call: TRBJ2-5; v_call: TRBV6-5; cdr3_nt: TGTGCCAGCAGAGAGACAGGCCAATGGACCCAGTACTTC; cdr3_aa: CASRETGQWTQYF
d_call: -; clone_size: once; j_call: TRBJ2-6; v_call: TRBV7-7; cdr3_nt: TGTGCTAGCAGCTCCCAAGGTGGCGGGGTCTACCCCACCGTCCTGACTTTC; cdr3_aa: CASSSQGGGVYPTVLTF
d_call: TRBD1; clone_size: -; j_call: TRBJ1-4; v_call: TRBV3-1/TRBV3-2; cdr3_nt: TGTGCCAGCAGGGGGACAGGGGGTAGTGAAAAACTGTTTTTT; cdr3_aa: CASRGTGGSEKLFF
d_call: -; clone_size: -; j_call: TRBJ1-1; v_call: TRBV7-2; cdr3_nt: TGTGCCAGCAGCTTAGGGCCCGTAGCTGAAGCTTTCTTT; cdr3_aa: CASSLGPVAEAFF
d_call: TRBD1; clone_size: -; j_call: TRBJ2-7; v_call: TRBV7-2; cdr3_nt: TGTGCCAGCAGCTCAACCGGGACAGCGGACGGGCAGTACTTC; cdr3_aa: CASSSTGTADGQYF
d_call: TRBD2; clone_size: -; j_call: TRBJ2-2; v_call: TRBV9; cdr3_nt: TGTGCCAGCAGCGTAGAACTAGCGAGCACCGGGGAGCTGTTTTTT; cdr3_aa: CASSVELASTGELFF
d_call: -; clone_size: -; j_call: TRBJ2-4; v_call: TRBV11-2; cdr3_nt: TGTGCCAGCAGCTCAATTCGGCTAGGGGGGAAAAACATTCAGTACTTC; cdr3_aa: CASSSIRLGGKNIQYF
d_call: TRBD1; clone_size: -; j_call: TRBJ2-7; v_call: TRBV27; cdr3_nt: TGTGCCAGCAGCCGCTTCCCCGGGACAGGGGCCTACGAGCAGTACTTC; cdr3_aa: CASSRFPGTGAYEQYF
d_call: TRBD1; clone_size: -; j_call: TRBJ1-4; v_call: TRBV11-3; cdr3_nt: TGTGCCAGCAGCTTAATGGGGACAGGCTTATACGCAACTAATGAAAAACTGTTTTTT; cdr3_aa: CASSLMGTGLYATNEKLFF
d_call: TRBD1; clone_size: -; j_call: TRBJ2-2; v_call: TRBV9; cdr3_nt: TGTGCCAGCAGCCCGAAGACAGGGGTCACCGGGGAGCTGTTTTTT; cdr3_aa: CASSPKTGVTGELFF
d_call: -; clone_size: -; j_call: TRBJ1-5; v_call: TRBV6-4; cdr3_nt: TGTGCCACCACGGACTCCACTAAAAATCAGCCCCAGCATTTT; cdr3_aa: CATTDSTKNQPQHF
d_call: TRBD1; clone_size: few; j_call: TRBJ1-2; v_call: TRBV6-5; cdr3_nt: TGTGCCAGCAGTTACTCCCAGGGGGCGGATGGCTACACCTTC; cdr3_aa: CASSYSQGADGYTF
d_call: TRBD1; clone_size: -; j_call: TRBJ1-2; v_call: TRBV19; cdr3_nt: TGTGCCAGTAGTCCGGGACAGGGGTCCGAGGGCTACACCTTC; cdr3_aa: CASSPGQGSEGYTF
d_call: -; clone_size: -; j_call: TRBJ2-6; v_call: TRBV29-1; cdr3_nt: TGCAGCGTTGAAGATTGGGACTCAGACTCTGGGGCCAACGTCCTGACTTTC; cdr3_aa: CSVEDWDSDSGANVLTF
d_call: -; clone_size: -; j_call: TRBJ2-1; v_call: TRBV5-1; cdr3_nt: TGCGCCAGCAGCTTGCGCCCCGCAGACATGCCGCTCTTC; cdr3_aa: CASSLRPADMPLF
d_call: -; clone_size: -; j_call: TRBJ1-2; v_call: TRBV7-8; cdr3_nt: TGTGCCAGCAGCTTAGTGGAGTCAAGGGGCTATGGCTACACCTTC; cdr3_aa: CASSLVESRGYGYTF
d_call: -; clone_size: -; j_call: TRBJ2-6; v_call: TRBV27; cdr3_nt: TGTGCCAGCAGTTTATCCCCACCCTCCGGGGCCAACGTCCTGACTTTC; cdr3_aa: CASSLSPPSGANVLTF
d_call: -; clone_size: -; j_call: TRBJ2-7; v_call: TRBV27; cdr3_nt: TGTGCCAGCAGTTCCTCCTACGAGCAGTACTTC; cdr3_aa: CASSSSYEQYF
d_call: -; clone_size: -; j_call: TRBJ1-1; v_call: TRBV21-1; cdr3_nt: TGTGCCGCCAGGGGAGGGCGGGACACTGAAGCTTTCTTT; cdr3_aa: CAARGGRDTEAFF
d_call: -; clone_size: -; j_call: TRBJ2-7; v_call: TRBV6-2/TRBV6-3; cdr3_nt: TGTGCCAGCAGCCCTCCCTCGGGGGCCGGCATCCACGAGCAGTACTTC; cdr3_aa: CASSPPSGAGIHEQYF
d_call: -; clone_size: -; j_call: TRBJ1-3; v_call: TRBV19; cdr3_nt: TGTGCCAGTGGGTCTTGGGCAACAGGATCATCAGGAAACACCATATATTTT; cdr3_aa: CASGSWATGSSGNTIYF
d_call: -; clone_size: -; j_call: TRBJ1-1; v_call: TRBV9; cdr3_nt: TGTGCCAGCAGCTGGGGAGAGGACACTGAAGCTTTCTTT; cdr3_aa: CASSWGEDTEAFF
d_call: TRBD2; clone_size: -; j_call: TRBJ2-5; v_call: TRBV6-2/TRBV6-3; cdr3_nt: TGTGCCAGCAGTCCACTAGCGGAAGAGACCCAGTACTTC; cdr3_aa: CASSPLAEETQYF
d_call: TRBD1; clone_size: -; j_call: TRBJ2-7; v_call: TRBV6-5; cdr3_nt: TGTGCCAGCAGGCCGGGACAGGGGACCTCCTACGAGCAGTACTTC; cdr3_aa: CASRPGQGTSYEQYF
d_call: -; clone_size: -; j_call: TRBJ2-1; v_call: TRBV27; cdr3_nt: TGTGCCAGCAGTTTCGGAGTCAATGAGCAGTTCTTC; cdr3_aa: CASSFGVNEQFF
d_call: TRBD2; clone_size: -; j_call: TRBJ2-5; v_call: TRBV9; cdr3_nt: TGTGCCAGCGCCCGAGGAGCTAGCGGGGGGGCAGAGACCCAGTACTTC; cdr3_aa: CASARGASGGAETQYF
d_call: -; clone_size: -; j_call: TRBJ2-7; v_call: TRBV18; cdr3_nt: TGTGCCAGCTCACCGCGGACAGCTAACTACGAGCAGTACTTC; cdr3_aa: CASSPRTANYEQYF
d_call: -; clone_size: -; j_call: TRBJ2-1; v_call: TRBV19; cdr3_nt: TGTGCCAGTAGTATTGGGGGAGAGCAGTTCTTC; cdr3_aa: CASSIGGEQFF
d_call: TRBD1; clone_size: -; j_call: TRBJ1-4; v_call: TRBV5-6; cdr3_nt: TGTGCCAGCAGCTTGTGGACAGGGAGGGAAAAACTGTTTTTT; cdr3_aa: CASSLWTGREKLFF
d_call: TRBD2; clone_size: once; j_call: TRBJ2-5; v_call: TRBV14; cdr3_nt: TGTGCCAGCAGCCAAGGACGGTCCGAGCGGGGACTCCGGGGAGAGACCCAGTACTTC; cdr3_aa: CASSQGRSERGLRGETQYF
d_call: TRBD1; clone_size: -; j_call: TRBJ1-6; v_call: TRBV27; cdr3_nt: TGTGCCAGCAGTCAAACGGGACAGGGTGATTTTTCACCCCTCCACTTT; cdr3_aa: CASSQTGQGDFSPLHF
d_call: -; clone_size: -; j_call: TRBJ1-1; v_call: TRBV5-1; cdr3_nt: TGCGCCAGCAGATATCAAAAGGGGCAGAGTAACACTGAAGCTTTCTTT; cdr3_aa: CASRYQKGQSNTEAFF
d_call: -; clone_size: -; j_call: TRBJ2-3; v_call: TRBV9; cdr3_nt: TGTGCCAGCAGCCCAGACGACTTCGCAGATACGCAGTATTTT; cdr3_aa: CASSPDDFADTQYF
d_call: -; clone_size: -; j_call: TRBJ2-7; v_call: TRBV9; cdr3_nt: TGTGCCAGCAGCCCCCGGGATAGCGGCTCCTACGAGCAGTACTTC; cdr3_aa: CASSPRDSGSYEQYF
d_call: -; clone_size: once; j_call: TRBJ2-7; v_call: TRBV9; cdr3_nt: TGTGCCAGCAGCGTAGGATCTAGTCAAAACCCCCTCGAGCAGTACTTC; cdr3_aa: CASSVGSSQNPLEQYF
d_call: -; clone_size: -; j_call: TRBJ1-6; v_call: TRBV7-9; cdr3_nt: TGTGCCAGCAGCTCACAGGGTAACAGTAATTCACCCCTCCACTTT; cdr3_aa: CASSSQGNSNSPLHF
d_call: TRBD1; clone_size: once; j_call: TRBJ1-2; v_call: TRBV19; cdr3_nt: TGTGCCAGTAGGGGGCCCTTACAGGGGGCGAACTATGGCTACACCTTC; cdr3_aa: CASRGPLQGANYGYTF
d_call: -; clone_size: -; j_call: TRBJ1-5; v_call: TRBV7-3; cdr3_nt: TGTGCCAGCAGCTCAACCAACGGCCAGCCCCAGCATTTT; cdr3_aa: CASSSTNGQPQHF
d_call: TRBD1; clone_size: once; j_call: TRBJ2-5; v_call: TRBV11-2; cdr3_nt: TGTGCCAGCAATTCGGTATGGGACAGGGTTTCGGAGACCCAGTACTTC; cdr3_aa: CASNSVWDRVSETQYF
d_call: -; clone_size: once; j_call: TRBJ1-3; v_call: TRBV10-3; cdr3_nt: TGTGCCATCAGTGTGGACGTCGACTCTGGAAACACCATATATTTT; cdr3_aa: CAISVDVDSGNTIYF
d_call: TRBD1; clone_size: -; j_call: TRBJ2-1; v_call: TRBV9; cdr3_nt: TGTGCCAGCAGCGTAATGGGACAGAGCTCCTACAATGAGCAGTTCTTC; cdr3_aa: CASSVMGQSSYNEQFF
d_call: TRBD1; clone_size: -; j_call: TRBJ1-2; v_call: TRBV4-3; cdr3_nt: TGCGCCAGCAGCCAATTTAGCGGACAGGCGGCTGGCTACACCTTC; cdr3_aa: CASSQFSGQAAGYTF
d_call: TRBD1; clone_size: -; j_call: TRBJ1-2; v_call: TRBV27; cdr3_nt: TGTGCCAGCAGTTCGGGGACAGGGTGGGCTAACTATGGCTACACCTTC; cdr3_aa: CASSSGTGWANYGYTF
d_call: TRBD2; clone_size: -; j_call: TRBJ2-7; v_call: TRBV7-3; cdr3_nt: TGTGCCAGCAGCCCCACTTGGGGACTAGCTTTATACGAGCAGTACTTC; cdr3_aa: CASSPTWGLALYEQYF
d_call: TRBD1; clone_size: few; j_call: TRBJ1-2; v_call: TRBV2; cdr3_nt: TGTGCCAGTAGGTTGGACAGGACAAACTATGGCTACACCTTC; cdr3_aa: CASRLDRTNYGYTF